This TCR beta chain was found in a study of PD-1 blockade in classical Hodgkin lymphoma. This clone was found once. Repertoires were generated with immunoSEQ multiplex PCR, while TCRdb's copy carries only in-frame clones and drops some. The table shows about 35,000 clones, with 80% to 95% occurring only once. The patients all showed relapse after autologous stem cell transplantation, while their brentuximab vedotin exposure varied. Negative magnetic selection isolated CD4+ T cells from thawed PBMCs. Patients showed best responses of complete response, partial response or progressive disease. Trimming at V came to 3 bases and at J to 1 base, leaving 7 bases not matched to a gene. Germline V gives CDR1 MDHEN, CDR2 SYDVKM. The CDR3 is made up of 16 amino acids.

This receptor was obtained from a human donor with classical Hodgkin lymphoma. The sample was CD4+ T cells from blood, taken at baseline. The chain recombines TRBV28 with TRBJ2-7, with 9 nucleotides matching TRBD2. In nucleotides, the CDR3 is TGTGCCAGCAGTTTTTCACTAGCGGGCCTATCCTACGAGCAGTACTTC. Its protein product is CASSFSLAGLSYEQYF.